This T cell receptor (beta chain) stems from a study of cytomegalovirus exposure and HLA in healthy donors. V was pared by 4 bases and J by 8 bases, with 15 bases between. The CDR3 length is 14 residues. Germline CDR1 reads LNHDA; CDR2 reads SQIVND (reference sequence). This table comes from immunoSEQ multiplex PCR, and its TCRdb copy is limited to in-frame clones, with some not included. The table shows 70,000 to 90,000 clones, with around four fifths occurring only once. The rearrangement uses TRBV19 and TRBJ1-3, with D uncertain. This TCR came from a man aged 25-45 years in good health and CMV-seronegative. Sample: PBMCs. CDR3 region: CASSREGAGDTIYF. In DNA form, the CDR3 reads TGTGCCAGTAGTAGGGAGGGCGCTGGGGACACCATATATTTT.